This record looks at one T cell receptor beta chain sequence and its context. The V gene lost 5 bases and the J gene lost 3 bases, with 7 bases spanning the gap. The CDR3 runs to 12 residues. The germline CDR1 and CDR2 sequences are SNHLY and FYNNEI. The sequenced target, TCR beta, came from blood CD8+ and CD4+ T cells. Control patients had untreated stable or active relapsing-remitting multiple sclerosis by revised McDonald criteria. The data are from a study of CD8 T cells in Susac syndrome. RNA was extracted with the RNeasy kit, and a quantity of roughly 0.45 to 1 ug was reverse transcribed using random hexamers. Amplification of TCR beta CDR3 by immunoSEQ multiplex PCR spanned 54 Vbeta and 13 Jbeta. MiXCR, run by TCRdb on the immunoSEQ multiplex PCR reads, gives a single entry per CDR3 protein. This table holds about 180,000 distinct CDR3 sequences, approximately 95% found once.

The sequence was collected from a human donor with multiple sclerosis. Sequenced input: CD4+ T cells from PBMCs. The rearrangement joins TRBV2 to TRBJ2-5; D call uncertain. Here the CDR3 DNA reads TGTGCCAGCAGTATGACGGAAGAGACCCAGTACTTC. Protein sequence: CASSMTEETQYF.